Listed here are 14 T cell receptor beta chains from one sample, sequenced in a study of T cell responses to AZD1222 COVID-19 vaccine. Here immunoSEQ multiplex PCR was the method, and the copy in TCRdb shows in-frame clones only, minus some. Seen here are fewer than 300,000 clones, 85% to 95% observed once, and the top ten hold less than 0.65%. The sequencing used peripheral blood, collected on day 0 of AZD1222 vaccination. The receptors here all came from an adult in good health.

The rearrangement links TRBV7-2 to TRBJ2-5; TRBD2 is a possible D gene (5 bases). This CDR3 has 14 amino acids. The V end lost 5 bases, the J end lost 2 bases, and 12 bases lay between the germline ends. CDR1 SGHTA and CDR2 FQGNSA come from the germline V gene. CDR3 residues: CASSRTGLQETQYF. CDR3 nucleotide sequence: TGTGCCAGCAGCCGGACTGGCCTTCAAGAGACCCAGTACTTC.

V is TRBV28 and J is TRBJ2-1; 7 bases line up with TRBD1. CDR3 length: 15 residues. Germline CDR1 MDHEN, CDR2 SYDVKM. The V gene end was trimmed by 5 bases and the J gene end by 4 bases; junction bases not matched to a gene: 8. CDR3 nucleotides: TGTGCCAGCAGTACCGGGACAGCGTTATACAATGAGCAGTTCTTC. Translating it yields CASSTGTALYNEQFF. Using reference TRBV28 and TRBJ2-1 for the parts outside the CDR3, the full variable domain is DVKVTQSSRYLVKRTGEKVFLECVQDMDHENMFWYRQDPGLGLRLIYFSYDVKMKEKGDIPEGYSVSREKKERFSLILESASTNQTSMYLCASSTGTALYNEQFFGPGTRLTVL.

V and J are TRBV3-1 (or the pseudogene TRBV3-2) and TRBJ1-1; 8 nucleotides agree with TRBD1. This CDR3 region has 16 residues. V was clipped by 0 bases and J by 0 bases; unmatched bases: 3. Germline assignment: CDR1 LGHDT and CDR2 YNNKEL (reference sequence). The CDR3 sequence: CASSQETGAMNTEAFF. For the CDR3, the DNA is TGTGCCAGCAGCCAAGAGACAGGGGCTATGAACACTGAAGCTTTCTTT.

V and J are TRBV5-1 and TRBJ1-6; D is possibly TRBD1 (5 bases). The CDR3 runs 15 residues. Deletions cut 4 bases from V and 7 bases from J, with 15 bases between. CDR1 and CDR2 from the germline V gene are SGHRS and YFSETQ. As DNA, the CDR3 is TGCGCCAGCAGCACCGGGCCCGGGGCGAATTCACCCCTCCACTTT. It translates to CASSTGPGANSPLHF.

V usage is TRBV5-1 and J usage is TRBJ1-6, with TRBD1 identical over 7 bases. This CDR3 region has 17 residues. CDR1 is SGHRS and CDR2 is YFSETQ in the germline V gene. The ends lost 2 bases at V and 7 bases at J; junction bases unmatched: 12. CDR3 sequence: CASSFSGTATTNSPLHF. CDR3 coding DNA: TGCGCCAGCAGCTTTTCCGGGACAGCTACTACAAATTCACCCCTCCACTTT.

The rearrangement links TRBV6-5 to TRBJ2-7; TRBD1 matches 8 bases. CDR1 and CDR2 (germline): MNHEY, SVGAGI. V lost 2 bases to trimming and J lost 3 bases; unmatched junction nucleotides: 6. The CDR3 extends over 15 amino acids. CDR3 sequence reads: CASSYTQGVSYEQYF. The CDR3, as DNA: TGTGCCAGCAGTTACACACAGGGGGTCAGCTACGAGCAGTACTTC.

The chain recombines TRBV6-5 with TRBJ1-5; no clear D gene. Trimming removed 2 bases at V and 5 bases at J, with 10 bases between. Germline CDR1 and CDR2: MNHEY and SVGAGI. The CDR3 totals 14 residues. The chain's CDR3 is CASSYRDGYQPQHF. The DNA for the CDR3 is TGTGCCAGCAGTTACCGAGACGGATATCAGCCCCAGCATTTT.

J is TRBJ2-3 and V is TRBV29-1; TRBD2 aligns across 7 bases. CDR1 is SQVTM and CDR2 is ANQGSEA in the germline V gene. Trimming removed 4 bases from V and 1 base from J; junction bases left unmatched: 2. The CDR3 runs to 13 residues. CDR3 in DNA: TGCAGCGTTGTCCTAGCGGGCACAGATACGCAGTATTTT. As protein: CSVVLAGTDTQYF.

The V and J genes are TRBV5-4 and TRBJ2-1, with 7 bases identical to TRBD2. Trimming cost V 4 bases and J 1 base; bases outside gene matches: 11. CDR3 size: 17 residues. Germline assignment: CDR1 SGHNT and CDR2 YYREEE (reference sequence). This CDR3 is CASSGSSWRGSYNEQFF. The CDR3 coding sequence is TGTGCCAGCAGCGGTAGCTCTTGGCGGGGGTCCTACAATGAGCAGTTCTTC.

The chain combines TRBV28 with TRBJ1-2; D not resolved. The CDR3 contains 13 residues. V lost 8 bases, J lost 0 bases, and 10 bases lay in between. Germline V gene data show CDR1 as MDHEN and CDR2 as SYDVKM. In DNA, the CDR3 is TGTGCCAGCCTCTCCGGGTCTAACTATGGCTACACCTTC. Translation gives CASLSGSNYGYTF.

This chain connects TRBV14 to TRBJ1-4; D not certain. CDR3 length: 15 amino acids. The germline V gene has CDR1 SGHDN and CDR2 FVKESK. V was shortened by 0 bases and J by 8 bases, with 13 bases between the two germline ends. As DNA, the CDR3 is TGTGCCAGCAGCCAAGATCGGGGAAGGAGCGAAAAACTGTTTTTT. Translating gives CASSQDRGRSEKLFF. Combining the CDR3 with reference TRBV14 and TRBJ1-4 gives the whole variable domain EAGVTQFPSHSVIEKGQTVTLRCDPISGHDNLYWYRRVMGKEIKFLLHFVKESKQDESGMPNNRFLAERTGGTYSTLKVQPAELEDSGVYFCASSQDRGRSEKLFFGSGTQLSVL.

The gene calls are TRBV4-1 and TRBJ1-1; D remains ambiguous. The CDR3 loop spans 15 amino acids. The germline V gene encodes CDR1 MGHRA and CDR2 YSYEKL. Trimming pared 0 bases from V and 6 bases from J, leaving 14 bases between. CDR3 in amino acids: CASSQDRPGNPEAFF. Here the CDR3 DNA reads TGCGCCAGCAGCCAAGATCGACCAGGCAACCCTGAAGCTTTCTTT.

The CDR3 region has the DNA TGTGCCAGCAGGGGACTAGCGGGGCCCCAAGAGACCCAGTACTTC. This gives the protein CASRGLAGPQETQYF. This chain connects TRBV6-6 to TRBJ2-5, with TRBD2 matching over 13 bases. CDR1 and CDR2 (germline): MNHNY, SVGAGI (reference sequence). With V trimmed by 6 bases and J by 1 base, 2 bases remained unmatched. This CDR3 is 15 amino acids long.

Points on this clone: The junction departs from germline at one end; a sequencing error may be responsible. This chain uses TRBV5-1 with TRBJ2-7, with D perhaps TRBD1 (7 bases). The V gene's germline CDR1 is SGHRS and CDR2 YFSETQ. The CDR3 loop spans 15 amino acids. The CDR3 region is CASTLEGAPGYEQYF. CDR3 nucleotides: TGCGCCAGCACCTTGGAGGGGGCGCCGGGCTACGAGCAGTACTTC.